The 20 T cell receptor beta chains presented below share a single source sample, sequenced in a study of blood T cell repertoires in COVID-19. Here immunoSEQ multiplex PCR was the method, and the copy in TCRdb shows in-frame clones only, minus some. The sample lists around 220,000 clones; about 85% were seen once. Sequenced sample: peripheral blood. The receptor source for this set is a man aged 25-45 years with active or convalescent COVID-19.

This clone occurred many times. The chain joins TRBV11-2 to TRBJ1-2; TRBD1 is a possible D gene (5 bases). V was pared by 1 base and J by 7 bases, with 10 bases between. The CDR3 covers 13 residues. Germline V CDR1 and CDR2: SGHAT, FQNNGV. CDR3 DNA sequence: TGTGCCAGCAGCTTAGTCGTTGGGGCTGGCTACACCTTC. It yields the protein CASSLVVGAGYTF.

This sequence joins TRBV11-2 and TRBJ2-1; unclear D gene. This CDR3 spans 19 amino acids. Trimming cost V 3 bases and J 1 base, with 22 bases left between them. In germline, CDR1 is SGHAT, CDR2 FQNNGV. CDR3 residues: CASSLWRRATVASYNEQFF. In DNA form, the CDR3 reads TGTGCCAGCAGCTTGTGGAGAAGAGCGACCGTCGCGTCCTACAATGAGCAGTTCTTC.

The V call is TRBV30, the J call TRBJ2-7; 9 bases are shared with TRBD1. Germline V gives CDR1 GTSNPN, CDR2 SVGIG (reference sequence). After removal of 2 bases from V and 4 bases from J, the junction contained 9 bases not matched to a gene. The CDR3 extends over 15 amino acids. The CDR3 loop reads CAWSKSGTGMYEQYF. As DNA, the CDR3 is TGTGCCTGGAGTAAATCCGGGACAGGGATGTACGAGCAGTACTTC.

The chain employs TRBV15 and TRBJ2-6; 7 nucleotides match TRBD1. V lost 8 bases, J lost 4 bases, and 8 bases stayed unmatched. The CDR3 loop spans 15 amino acids. Germline CDR1 reads LNHNV; CDR2 reads YYDKDF (reference sequence). The CDR3 DNA reads TGTGCCACCCGCCCGACAGGGTCCGGGGCCAACGTCCTGACTTTC. Translating gives CATRPTGSGANVLTF.

The rearrangement joins TRBV15 to TRBJ1-1, with 7 bases identical to TRBD1. The CDR3 sequence is 15 residues long. CDR1 is LNHNV and CDR2 is YYDKDF in the germline V gene (reference sequence). V trimming: 0 bases; J trimming: 1 base; junction bases outside the gene matches: 2. This CDR3 is CATSRDPGGNTEAFF. CDR3 DNA: TGTGCCACCAGCAGAGACCCAGGGGGGAACACTGAAGCTTTCTTT. The complete variable domain, with remaining parts taken from reference TRBV15 and TRBJ1-1, reads DAMVIQNPRYQVTQFGKPVTLSCSQTLNHNVMYWYQQKSSQAPKLLFHYYDKDFNNEADTPDNFQSRRPNTSFCFLDIRSPGLGDTAMYLCATSRDPGGNTEAFFGQGTRLTVV.

The CDR3 nucleotides are TGTGCCAGCAGCAGATCGCTAGCGGGAGCTGGCGAGCAGTTCTTC. Residues: CASSRSLAGAGEQFF. The genes are TRBV6-5 and TRBJ2-1; 10 bases agree with TRBD2. J lost 10 bases, V lost 6 bases, and 12 bases had no gene match. Germline assignment: CDR1 MNHEY and CDR2 SVGAGI. This CDR3 region has 15 residues.

This chain uses TRBV4-3 with TRBJ2-5, with D possibly being TRBD1 (5 bases). Trimming took off 0 bases at V and 5 bases at J, with 7 bases between the two ends. CDR3 length: 13 residues. CDR1 is LGHNA, CDR2 YSLEER, per germline. CDR3 region: CASSQEPGETQYF. The CDR3, as DNA: TGCGCCAGCAGCCAAGAACCAGGGGAGACCCAGTACTTC.

This clone turned up a few times. The V gene is TRBV5-4, the J gene TRBJ2-2, with TRBD2 identical over 11 bases. Germline V lookup: CDR1 SGHNT, CDR2 YYREEE (reference sequence). The CDR3 loop spans 17 amino acids. V shed 4 bases, J shed 5 bases, and the junction held 10 bases outside the gene matches. The CDR3 reads CASSLGSGRARTGELFF. Written as DNA, the CDR3 is TGTGCCAGCAGCCTAGGTAGCGGGAGGGCCCGAACCGGGGAGCTGTTTTTT.

V gene TRBV28 combines with J gene TRBJ1-5; D possibly corresponds to TRBD1 (6 bases). CDR3 length equals 18 residues. Trimming took 3 bases from V and 6 from J, leaving 24 bases between them. The V gene's germline CDR1 is MDHEN and CDR2 SYDVKM. The CDR3: CASSLGAGGPGHGQPQHF. CDR3 DNA: TGTGCCAGCAGTTTGGGGGCGGGGGGGCCCGGCCACGGTCAGCCCCAGCATTTT.

The chain joins TRBV28 to TRBJ2-2; 8 nucleotides agree with TRBD1. CDR1 is MDHEN, CDR2 SYDVKM, per germline. Trimming cost V 6 bases and J 3 bases; bases outside gene matches: 12. The CDR3 is 17 amino acids. CDR3 nucleotides: TGTGCCAGCAGCCCCGACAGGGGCCCTGGAGACACCGGGGAGCTGTTTTTT. Amino acid sequence: CASSPDRGPGDTGELFF.

The genes are TRBV3-1 (or the pseudogene TRBV3-2) and TRBJ1-4; 7 nucleotides match TRBD1. Unmatched junction bases numbered 5, after V lost 5 bases and J lost 2 bases. Germline V gene sequence: CDR1 LGHDT, CDR2 YNNKEL (reference sequence). The CDR3 has 15 residues. CDR3 DNA: TGTGCCAGCAGCAACAGGGGTTGGACTAATGAAAAACTGTTTTTT. This translates into CASSNRGWTNEKLFF.

The rearrangement links TRBV28 to TRBJ1-3; no reliable D call. The CDR3 has 13 amino acids. V lost 4 bases and J 1 base, leaving 5 bases between the germline ends. Germline V gene sequence: CDR1 MDHEN, CDR2 SYDVKM. The CDR3, as DNA: TGTGCCAGCAGTTCGGGATCTGGAAACACCATATATTTT. Amino acids: CASSSGSGNTIYF.

This chain uses TRBV7-3 with TRBJ2-3; D is possibly TRBD1 (6 bases). The CDR3 covers 13 residues. Germline values: CDR1 SGHTA, CDR2 FQGTGA. Trimming took off 4 bases at V and 4 bases at J, with 9 bases between the two ends. CDR3 sequence reads: CASSSTGSDTQYF. CDR3 sequence (DNA): TGTGCCAGCAGCTCTACAGGGTCAGATACGCAGTATTTT.

The chain joins TRBV6-2 or TRBV6-3 to TRBJ2-3; D remains ambiguous. The CDR3 contains 11 residues. Trimming shortened V by 4 bases and J by 6 bases, and 5 bases separated the two germline ends. The germline gives CDR1 MNHEY, CDR2 SVGEGT. For the CDR3, the DNA is TGTGCCAGCAGTTTAAGCGATACGCAGTATTTT. This encodes CASSLSDTQYF.

V usage is TRBV10-2 and J usage is TRBJ1-1; D gene ambiguous. The V end was cut by 7 bases, the J end by 5 bases, with 8 bases between. The germline gives CDR1 WSHSY, CDR2 SAAADI. This CDR3 is built from 11 residues. CDR3 DNA sequence: TGCGCCAGCAAGGCGGGGACTGAAGCTTTCTTT. This encodes CASKAGTEAFF.

The CDR3 sequence is CASSFRSGNEQFF. The CDR3 DNA reads TGTGCCAGCAGCTTTCGTTCGGGCAATGAGCAGTTCTTC. The chain has TRBV5-5 and TRBJ2-1; D uncertain. The CDR3 is made up of 13 amino acids. Per the germline V gene, CDR1 is SGHKS and CDR2 is YYEKEE (reference sequence). V was trimmed by 2 bases and J by 6 bases, leaving 9 bases between them.

CDR3 sequence (DNA): TGTGCCAGTACCTCTCGACAGGGATCCTACGAGCAGTACTTC. It is translated as CASTSRQGSYEQYF. The J gene is TRBJ2-7, the V gene TRBV19; 7 nucleotides align to TRBD1. With V trimmed by 7 bases and J by 1 base, 7 bases remained unmatched. The CDR3 covers 14 residues. From germline, CDR1 is LNHDA and CDR2 SQIVND (reference sequence). The full variable domain, completed using reference TRBV19 and TRBJ2-7, is DGGITQSPKYLFRKEGQNVTLSCEQNLNHDAMYWYRQDPGQGLRLIYYSQIVNDFQKGDIAEGYSVSREKKESFPLTVTSAQKNPTAFYLCASTSRQGSYEQYFGPGTRLTVT.

The chain combines TRBV6-5 with TRBJ1-4; D gene unclear. V shed 7 bases and J shed 5 bases, with 14 bases lying between them. Germline V CDR1 and CDR2: MNHEY, SVGAGI. This CDR3 has 14 amino acids. The CDR3 protein is CASTRLHSNEKLFF. The CDR3 DNA is TGTGCCAGCACAAGACTCCATTCAAATGAAAAACTGTTTTTT.

This CDR3 reads CASSSSHGYTF. CDR3 sequence (DNA): TGTGCCAGCAGCTCTTCTCATGGCTACACCTTC. The chain joins TRBV3-1 (or the pseudogene TRBV3-2) to TRBJ1-2, with D uncertain. CDR1 is LGHDT and CDR2 is YNNKEL in the germline V gene (reference sequence). V lost 5 bases, J lost 6 bases, and 7 bases lay in between. The CDR3 is made up of 11 amino acids.

The chain uses TRBV6-1 and TRBJ1-5; TRBD1 might be the D (5 bases). The CDR3 consists of 13 residues. V was pared by 2 bases and J by 5 bases, with 7 bases between. Germline CDR1 is MNHNS and CDR2 is SASEGT. The CDR3 region is CASSETGDQPQHF. CDR3 DNA: TGTGCCAGCAGTGAAACGGGGGATCAGCCCCAGCATTTT.